This T cell receptor (beta chain) was documented in a study of control samples from healthy donors and cancer patients. Assay: immunoSEQ multiplex PCR; the TCRdb copy retains only in-frame clones and omits some. The sample records roughly 120,000 clones, approximately 87% being singletons. Material: PBMCs. The TCR was taken from a woman in her fifties or sixties with lung cancer.

The CDR3 sequence is CASSPRSGNDEKLFF. CDR3 in DNA: TGTGCCAGCTCCCCGCGATCAGGGAACGATGAAAAACTGTTTTTT. The V call is TRBV18, the J call TRBJ1-4, with D possibly TRBD1 on 5 matching bases. Trimming cost V 6 bases and J 6 bases, with 17 bases left between them. Per the germline V gene, CDR1 is KGHSH and CDR2 is LQKENI. The CDR3 length is 15 residues.